The rows below give T cell receptor beta chains drawn from one sample of a study of blood T cell repertoires in COVID-19. Clones were read by immunoSEQ multiplex PCR, and TCRdb kept only the in-frame ones, dropping some. The sample records some 350,000 clones, 70% to 90% being singletons. Sequencing was performed on peripheral blood. The receptors derive from a human donor in a cohort sampled during active COVID-19. The CDR3 runs from the conserved cysteine through the conserved F or W.

>TRBJ1-5|TRBV19
CASSMITGGNQPQHF
>TRBJ2-2|TRBV19
CARTSGRAGTGELFF
>TRBJ1-2|TRBV11-1
CASSLGEGGYTF
>TRBJ2-3|TRBV29-1
CSVHNSGTDTQYF
>TRBJ1-2|TRBV4-1
CASSQDGTGYGYTF
>TRBJ2-7|TRBV2
CASSGPSGGSYEQYF
>TRBJ2-7|TRBV27
CASSLSRDRVYEQYF
>TRBJ2-3|TRBV29-1
CSVDGTSERTDTQYF
>TRBJ1-2|TRBV4-1
CASSHSDRGANYGYTF
>TRBJ2-1|TRBV5-1
CASSLARGTYNEQFF
>TRBJ2-1|TRBV4-1
CASSQGHQASRNEQFF
>TRBJ2-1|TRBV24-1
CATSDFASKSEQFF
>TRBJ2-7|TRBV18
CASSISGQINEQYF
>TRBJ2-5|TRBV13
CASSLRPGGPEETQYF